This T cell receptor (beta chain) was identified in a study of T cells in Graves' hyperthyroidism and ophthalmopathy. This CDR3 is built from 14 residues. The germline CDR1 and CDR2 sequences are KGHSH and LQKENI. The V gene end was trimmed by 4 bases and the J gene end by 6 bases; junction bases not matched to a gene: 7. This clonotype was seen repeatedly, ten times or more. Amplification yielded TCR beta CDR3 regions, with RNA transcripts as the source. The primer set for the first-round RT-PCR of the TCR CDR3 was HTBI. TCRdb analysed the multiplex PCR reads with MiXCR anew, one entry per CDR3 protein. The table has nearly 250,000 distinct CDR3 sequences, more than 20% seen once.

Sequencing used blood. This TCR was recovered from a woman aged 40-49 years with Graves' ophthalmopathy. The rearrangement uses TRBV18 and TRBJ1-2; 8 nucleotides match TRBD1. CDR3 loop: CASSHPRTGNGYTF. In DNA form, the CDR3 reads TGTGCCAGCTCACACCCAAGGACAGGGAATGGCTACACCTTC.